The next 7 T cell receptor beta chains were all read from a single sample in a study of T-cell memory formation after mild COVID-19 (dated by TCRdb to 2020 to 2022). Receptors were amplified or captured by 5' RACE. Sequenced using an Illumina NovaSeq 6000. TCRdb trimmed public reads at Q25 via fastp, called clones via MiXCR and kept in-frame beta chains. Every CDR3 protein is listed once, alongside the most common genes and DNA of its rows. The sample includes just over 350,000 distinct CDR3 sequences, with roughly 14% observed a single time. Roughly a fifth of the sample belongs to the ten largest clones. Source material: PBMCs or a T cell subset sorted from them (not recorded which). The receptors originated from a man aged 18 to 30 who had mild COVID-19 (a few samples of this study predate the infection). The sample titles of this study are shuffled in the database, so cell type and time point are left out; the donor was told from shared clones.

The chain carries TRBV11-1 and TRBJ2-2; a weak D match, TRBD1 (5 bases). CDR3 length equals 17 residues. V gave up 5 bases and J gave up 4 bases, with 20 bases separating them. Germline loops: CDR1 SGHAT, CDR2 FQDESV (reference sequence). CDR3 sequence (DNA): TGTGCCAGCAGCCGACCCCCAGGGAATGGTCTCACCGGGGAGCTGTTTTTT. Residues: CASSRPPGNGLTGELFF.

The V gene is TRBV5-1, the J gene TRBJ2-5; 8 bases align to TRBD2. This CDR3 spans 14 amino acids. Germline V gives CDR1 SGHRS, CDR2 YFSETQ. Trimming at V came to 7 bases and at J to 5 bases, leaving 10 bases not matched to a gene. Here the CDR3 DNA reads TGCGCCAGCGGGCCGGGGGGGGCGGTGGAGACCCAGTACTTC. As protein: CASGPGGAVETQYF.

The rearrangement links TRBV7-2 to TRBJ1-1; D is perhaps TRBD1 (5 bases). Germline CDR1 reads SGHTA; CDR2 reads FQGNSA. The ends were cut back, 5 bases at V and 4 bases at J, with 17 bases in the middle. This CDR3 spans 15 amino acids. The CDR3 sequence: CASSPPGGVGTEAFF. CDR3 DNA: TGTGCCAGCAGCCCCCCGGGGGGGGTAGGCACTGAAGCTTTCTTT.

There are many counts of this clonotype. The chain is built from TRBV15 and TRBJ2-2; D not certain. This CDR3 is 16 amino acids long. Per germline, CDR1 LNHNV and CDR2 YYDKDF (reference sequence). V lost 0 bases and J lost 8, with 16 bases in between. This CDR3 reads CATSRDGPRVLGELFF. The DNA for the CDR3 is TGTGCCACCAGCAGAGATGGCCCGCGAGTTTTAGGGGAGCTGTTTTTT.

A few counts support this clonotype. The genes are TRBV2 and TRBJ2-1; 8 nucleotides line up with TRBD2. V lost 2 bases and J lost 9; bases outside the gene matches: 3. The germline CDR1 and CDR2 sequences are SNHLY and FYNNEI. This CDR3 region has 13 residues. The DNA of the CDR3 is TGTGCCAGCAGTGAACGGGGGACTAGTGAGCAGTTCTTC. Translating gives CASSERGTSEQFF.

The V call is TRBV7-2, the J call TRBJ2-1; D remains unclear. This CDR3 comprises 14 residues. Germline V gene sequence: CDR1 SGHTA, CDR2 FQGNSA. V was pared by 1 base and J by 5 bases, with 9 bases between. CDR3 DNA sequence: TGTGCCAGCAGCTTAGTAGGCGGCGACAATGAGCAGTTCTTC. This translates into CASSLVGGDNEQFF.

This clonotype has more than one count but fewer than ten. It is unclear where the CDR3 begins or ends on the DNA, so no DNA is shown, and the CDR3 is as TCRdb lists it. V is TRBV25-1 and J is TRBJ2-7; the D call of TRBD1 is as the table states it, not checked on the DNA. The length of the CDR3 is 12 amino acids, counting both ends. Germline V CDR1 and CDR2: MGHDK, SYGVNS. Here the CDR3 reads CASSVGQGALYV.